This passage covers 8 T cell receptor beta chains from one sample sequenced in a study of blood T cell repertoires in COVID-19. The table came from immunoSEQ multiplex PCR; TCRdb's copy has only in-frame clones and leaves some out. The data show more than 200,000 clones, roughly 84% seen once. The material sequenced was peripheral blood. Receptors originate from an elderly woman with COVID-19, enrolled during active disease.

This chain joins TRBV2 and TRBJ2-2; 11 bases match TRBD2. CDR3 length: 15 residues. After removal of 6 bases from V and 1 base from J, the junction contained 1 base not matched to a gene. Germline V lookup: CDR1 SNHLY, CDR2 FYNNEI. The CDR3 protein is CASRTSGGNTGELFF. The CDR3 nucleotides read TGTGCCAGCAGAACTAGCGGGGGGAACACCGGGGAGCTGTTTTTT.

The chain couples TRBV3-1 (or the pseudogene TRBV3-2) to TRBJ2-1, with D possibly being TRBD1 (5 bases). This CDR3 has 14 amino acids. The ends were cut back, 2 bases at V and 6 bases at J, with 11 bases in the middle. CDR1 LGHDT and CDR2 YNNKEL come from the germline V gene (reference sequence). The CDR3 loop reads CASSQQGSINEQFF. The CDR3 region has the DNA TGTGCCAGCAGCCAACAGGGAAGTATCAATGAGCAGTTCTTC.

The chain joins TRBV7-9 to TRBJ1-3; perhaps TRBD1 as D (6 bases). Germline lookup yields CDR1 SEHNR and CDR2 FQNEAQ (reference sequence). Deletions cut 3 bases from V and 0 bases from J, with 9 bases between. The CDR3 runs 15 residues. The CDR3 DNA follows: TGTGCCAGCAGCTTTACAGGGAACTCTGGAAACACCATATATTTT. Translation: CASSFTGNSGNTIYF. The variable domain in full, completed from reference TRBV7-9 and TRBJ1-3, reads DTGVSQNPRHKITKRGQNVTFRCDPISEHNRLYWYRQTLGQGPEFLTYFQNEAQLEKSRLLSDRFSAERPKGSFSTLEIQRTEQGDSAMYLCASSFTGNSGNTIYFGEGSWLTVV.

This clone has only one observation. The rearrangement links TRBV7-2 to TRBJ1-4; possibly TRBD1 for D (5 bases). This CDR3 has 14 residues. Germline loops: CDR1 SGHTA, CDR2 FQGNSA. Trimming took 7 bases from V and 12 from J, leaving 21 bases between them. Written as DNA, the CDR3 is TGTGCCAGCACCCTACAGGCGCCCGCGGGGGAACTGTTTTTT. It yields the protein CASTLQAPAGELFF.

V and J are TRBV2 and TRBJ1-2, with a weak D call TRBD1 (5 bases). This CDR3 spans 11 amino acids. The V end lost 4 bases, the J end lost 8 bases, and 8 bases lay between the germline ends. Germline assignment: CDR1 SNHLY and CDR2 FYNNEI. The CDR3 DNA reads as TGTGCCAGCAGTGCAGGGTTCGGCTACACCTTC. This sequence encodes CASSAGFGYTF.

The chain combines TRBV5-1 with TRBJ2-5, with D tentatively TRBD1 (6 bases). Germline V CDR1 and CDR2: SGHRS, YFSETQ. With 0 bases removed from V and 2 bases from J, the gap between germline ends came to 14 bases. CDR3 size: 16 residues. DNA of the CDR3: TGCGCCAGCAGCTTGGGGGGACACCCTCTACAAGAGACCCAGTACTTC. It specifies CASSLGGHPLQETQYF.

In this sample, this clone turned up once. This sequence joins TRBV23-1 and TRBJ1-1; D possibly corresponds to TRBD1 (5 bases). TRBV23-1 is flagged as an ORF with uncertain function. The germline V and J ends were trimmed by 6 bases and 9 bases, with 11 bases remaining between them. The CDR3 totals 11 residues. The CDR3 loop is CASRRTLKAFF. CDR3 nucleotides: TGCGCCAGCAGGAGGACACTGAAAGCTTTCTTT.

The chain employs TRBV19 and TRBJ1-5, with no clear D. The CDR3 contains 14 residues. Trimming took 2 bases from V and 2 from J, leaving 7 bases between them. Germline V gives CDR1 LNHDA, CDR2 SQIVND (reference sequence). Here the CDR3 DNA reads TGTGCCAGTAGTATACGGAGGGGCAATCAGCCCCAGCATTTT. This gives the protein CASSIRRGNQPQHF. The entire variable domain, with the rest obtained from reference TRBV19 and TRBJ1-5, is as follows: DGGITQSPKYLFRKEGQNVTLSCEQNLNHDAMYWYRQDPGQGLRLIYYSQIVNDFQKGDIAEGYSVSREKKESFPLTVTSAQKNPTAFYLCASSIRRGNQPQHFGDGTRLSIL.